Below are 26 T cell receptor beta chains sequenced from a single sample in a study of blood T cell repertoires in COVID-19. Profiling relied on immunoSEQ multiplex PCR, and the TCRdb table lists in-frame clones only, not all of them. The sample lists 200,000 to 250,000 clones; about 90% were seen once. The sample was PBMCs or T cells enriched from blood (not recorded which). The receptors stem from a woman younger than 45 who had been exposed to COVID-19.

The V and J genes are TRBV30 and TRBJ1-2, with D hard to call. The CDR3 is made up of 14 amino acids. Germline values: CDR1 GTSNPN, CDR2 SVGIG (reference sequence). V was cut by 4 bases and J by 4 bases, with 16 bases left in between. The CDR3 DNA reads TGTGCCTGGAAAGGGAGGGTCCCGGGCTATGGCTACACCTTC. As protein: CAWKGRVPGYGYTF.

V is TRBV6-5 and J is TRBJ2-2; TRBD2 agrees at 13 bases. V was pared by 5 bases and J by 8 bases, with 5 bases of the junction left unmatched. The CDR3 length is 15 residues. Germline V gene lookup returns CDR1 MNHEY and CDR2 SVGAGI. DNA of the CDR3: TGTGCCAGCAGTCGACTAGCGGGGGGAGGAGGGGAGCTGTTTTTT. Translated: CASSRLAGGGGELFF.

The chain joins TRBV18 to TRBJ2-5, with 9 bases that match TRBD2. V was clipped by 0 bases and J by 5 bases; unmatched bases: 13. CDR3 length equals 18 residues. CDR1 and CDR2 (germline): KGHSH, LQKENI. CDR3 protein: CASSPPSRGRALGETQYF. The CDR3 DNA follows: TGTGCCAGCTCACCACCGTCGCGCGGGAGGGCCCTCGGCGAGACCCAGTACTTC.

The rearrangement uses TRBV4-1 and TRBJ1-2, with TRBD1 identical over 10 bases. With 3 bases clipped from V and 6 bases from J, the junction kept 1 base outside the gene matches. Germline CDR1 MGHRA, CDR2 YSYEKL. The CDR3 length is 13 residues. The CDR3 coding sequence is TGCGCCAGCAGCCACGGACAGGGGGATGGCTACACCTTC. It encodes CASSHGQGDGYTF.

This clone was observed once. This rearrangement joins TRBV28 to TRBJ2-7; D may be TRBD1 (6 bases). Germline V gene sequence: CDR1 MDHEN, CDR2 SYDVKM. This CDR3 has 16 residues. Between the trimmed V and J ends, which lost 5 bases and 0 bases, there was a span of 17 bases. The CDR3 region is CASSESTGFFSYEQYF. Here the CDR3 DNA reads TGTGCCAGCAGTGAATCGACAGGCTTTTTCTCCTACGAGCAGTACTTC.

This clone was seen once. This rearrangement joins TRBV5-1 to TRBJ2-1, with TRBD1 identical over 7 bases. Germline assignment: CDR1 SGHRS and CDR2 YFSETQ. V lost 0 bases, J lost 0 bases, and 6 bases stayed unmatched. The length of the CDR3 is 17 residues. The CDR3, as DNA: TGCGCCAGCAGCTTGGCCGGGACAGCAAGCTCCTACAATGAGCAGTTCTTC. Protein sequence: CASSLAGTASSYNEQFF.

This rearrangement joins TRBV30 to TRBJ2-2; D is possibly TRBD1 (6 bases). Trimming took off 3 bases at V and 0 bases at J, with 8 bases between the two ends. Germline V gene data show CDR1 as GTSNPN and CDR2 as SVGIG (reference sequence). CDR3 length: 14 residues. The CDR3 DNA is TGTGCCTGGAGAGGGGGAACGAACACCGGGGAGCTGTTTTTT. Translated: CAWRGGTNTGELFF. The full variable domain, rest sourced from reference TRBV30 and TRBJ2-2, is SQTIHQWPATLVQPVGSPLSLECTVEGTSNPNLYWYRQAAGRGLQLLFYSVGIGQISSEVPQNLSASRPQDRQFILSSKKLLLSDSGFYLCAWRGGTNTGELFFGEGSRLTVL.

This chain links TRBV7-6 with TRBJ1-1; D might be TRBD1 (6 bases). The V gene's germline CDR1 is SGHVS and CDR2 FNYEAQ. The CDR3 is 13 amino acids. Trimming shortened V by 5 bases and J by 4 bases, and 11 bases separated the two germline ends. CDR3 bases: TGTGCCAGCAGCGCCACAGGGCCCACTGAAGCTTTCTTT. This encodes CASSATGPTEAFF. Complete variable domain (other parts from reference TRBV7-6 and TRBJ1-1): GAGVSQSPRYKVTKRGQDVALRCDPISGHVSLYWYRQALGQGPEFLTYFNYEAQQDKSGLPNDRFSAERPEGSISTLTIQRTEQRDSAMYRCASSATGPTEAFFGQGTRLTVV.

The V call is TRBV5-1, the J call TRBJ2-1; TRBD2 matches 7 bases. V gave up 1 base and J gave up 5 bases; unmatched junction bases: 9. This CDR3 region has 16 residues. In germline, CDR1 is SGHRS, CDR2 YFSETQ. The CDR3: CASSLIRASGDNEQFF. The CDR3 region has the DNA TGCGCCAGCAGCTTGATTAGAGCTAGCGGAGACAATGAGCAGTTCTTC.

The chain has TRBV5-1 and TRBJ1-1, with D perhaps TRBD1 (5 bases). CDR1 is SGHRS and CDR2 is YFSETQ in the germline V gene. This CDR3 has 14 residues. V dropped 3 bases and J dropped 4 bases, with 13 bases sitting between them. In nucleotides, the CDR3 is TGCGCCAGCAGCTGGGGGGACGTCTCCACTGAAGCTTTCTTT. This translates into CASSWGDVSTEAFF.

This clone has only a few counts. The V call is TRBV2, the J call TRBJ1-6; 7 nucleotides align to TRBD1. The CDR3 spans 15 residues. Germline CDR1 and CDR2: SNHLY and FYNNEI. With 2 bases clipped from V and 5 bases from J, the junction kept 3 bases outside the gene matches. CDR3 coding DNA: TGTGCCAGCAGTGAAACAGGGGTCGATAATTCACCCCTCCACTTT. Its protein is CASSETGVDNSPLHF.

The chain combines TRBV7-9 with TRBJ2-1; TRBD2 matches 7 bases. The CDR3 is made up of 15 amino acids. The trim removed 5 bases at V and 0 bases at J, leaving 4 bases unmatched. CDR1 is SEHNR, CDR2 FQNEAQ, per germline (reference sequence). The CDR3 spells CASSGSGDSYNEQFF. CDR3 nucleotides: TGTGCCAGCAGCGGAAGCGGGGACTCCTACAATGAGCAGTTCTTC.

The chain carries TRBV28 and TRBJ1-4; 7 positions match TRBD1. After removal of 6 bases from V and 7 bases from J, the junction contained 11 bases not matched to a gene. This CDR3 is built from 15 residues. Germline CDR1 and CDR2: MDHEN and SYDVKM. The chain's CDR3 is CASRPPDREVEKLFF. CDR3 bases: TGTGCCAGCAGGCCTCCTGACAGGGAGGTTGAAAAACTGTTTTTT.

This chain joins TRBV5-1 and TRBJ1-1; perhaps TRBD1 as D (5 bases). The CDR3 runs to 15 residues. CDR1 is SGHRS and CDR2 is YFSETQ in the germline V gene. Trimming removed 1 base at V and 5 bases at J, with 15 bases between. In nucleotides, the CDR3 is TGCGCCAGCAGCTTGTCGCGGGGGAGAGGGACTGAAGCTTTCTTT. Translation: CASSLSRGRGTEAFF.

This chain joins TRBV5-1 and TRBJ2-2; TRBD2 is a possible D gene (5 bases). V was shortened by 4 bases and J by 1 base, with 11 bases between the two germline ends. The length of the CDR3 is 15 residues. Germline CDR1 SGHRS, CDR2 YFSETQ. The CDR3 DNA sequence: TGCGCCAGCAGCATACTAGGGAGGAACACCGGGGAGCTGTTTTTT. Protein product: CASSILGRNTGELFF.

DNA for the CDR3: TGCGCCAGCAGCCCCCGGGACTACATTAGTGAGCAGTTCTTC. Translation: CASSPRDYISEQFF. This chain joins TRBV5-1 and TRBJ2-1, with 7 bases fitting TRBD2. Germline assignment: CDR1 SGHRS and CDR2 YFSETQ. The CDR3 is 14 residues long. The J segment lost 9 bases and the V segment lost 4 bases, leaving 10 bases of the junction unmatched.

This clone was counted between two and nine times. This rearrangement joins TRBV3-1 (or the pseudogene TRBV3-2) to TRBJ2-3; 8 bases are shared with TRBD2. The junction had 7 bases not matched to a gene; V was cut back by 2 bases and J by 9 bases. CDR3 length: 14 residues. Germline V CDR1 and CDR2: LGHDT, YNNKEL (reference sequence). CDR3 sequence: CASSQSSGSRTQYF. As DNA, the CDR3 is TGTGCCAGCAGCCAATCCAGCGGGAGTCGCACGCAGTATTTT.

This chain connects TRBV23-1 to TRBJ1-5; D is unclear. TRBV23-1 is designated an ORF whose function remains uncertain. V was trimmed by 0 bases and J by 7 bases, leaving 4 bases between them. CDR3 length: 12 amino acids. For the CDR3, the DNA is TGCGCCAGCAGTCAATCGGGCCAGCCCCAGCATTTT. As protein: CASSQSGQPQHF.

The rearrangement uses TRBV5-1 and TRBJ1-1; no reliable D call. CDR1 and CDR2 from the germline V gene are SGHRS and YFSETQ. This CDR3 spans 15 amino acids. Between the trimmed V and J ends, which lost 5 bases and 1 base, there was a span of 15 bases. The CDR3 sequence is CASSLRRGWNTEAFF. The CDR3 DNA reads TGCGCCAGCAGTTTAAGGCGGGGATGGAACACTGAAGCTTTCTTT. The full variable domain, completed using reference TRBV5-1 and TRBJ1-1, is KAGVTQTPRYLIKTRGQQVTLSCSPISGHRSVSWYQQTPGQGLQFLFEYFSETQRNKGNFPGRFSGRQFSNSRSEMNVSTLELGDSALYLCASSLRRGWNTEAFFGQGTRLTVV.

This clone has more than one count but fewer than ten. The rearrangement uses TRBV6-5 and TRBJ1-1, with D uncertain. CDR1 and CDR2 from the germline V gene are MNHEY and SVGAGI. The CDR3 loop spans 14 amino acids. V lost 2 bases, J lost 0 bases, and 7 bases lay in between. The CDR3 here is CASSYENMNTEAFF. The CDR3, as DNA: TGTGCCAGCAGTTACGAGAATATGAACACTGAAGCTTTCTTT.

This clone was picked up one time. Other DNA sequences in the same sample also yield this CDR3. The chain is built from TRBV27 and TRBJ2-5; the D gene is possibly TRBD1 (6 bases). The CDR3 consists of 15 residues. Germline loops: CDR1 MNHEY, CDR2 SMNVEV (reference sequence). Between the trimmed V and J ends, which lost 0 bases and 1 base, there was a span of 9 bases. The CDR3 nucleotides are TGTGCCAGCAGTTTATCACCAGGGGTCCAAGAGACCCAGTACTTC. It translates to CASSLSPGVQETQYF.

V gene TRBV7-6 combines with J gene TRBJ2-3, with D perhaps matching TRBD2 (6 bases). The V end lost 6 bases, the J end lost 0 bases, and 10 bases lay between the germline ends. The germline CDR1 and CDR2 sequences are SGHVS and FNYEAQ. This CDR3 has 14 residues. The CDR3 loop reads CASSSGTSTDTQYF. In DNA form, the CDR3 reads TGTGCCAGCAGTTCTGGGACTAGCACAGATACGCAGTATTTT. Using reference TRBV7-6 and TRBJ2-3 for the parts outside the CDR3, the full variable domain is GAGVSQSPRYKVTKRGQDVALRCDPISGHVSLYWYRQALGQGPEFLTYFNYEAQQDKSGLPNDRFSAERPEGSISTLTIQRTEQRDSAMYRCASSSGTSTDTQYFGPGTRLTVL.

The CDR3 bases are TGTGCCAGCTCACGACAGGGTGGTGACTATGGCTACACCTTC. The encoded protein is CASSRQGGDYGYTF. The chain joins TRBV18 to TRBJ1-2; TRBD1 agrees at 7 bases. Per germline, CDR1 KGHSH and CDR2 LQKENI. The CDR3 totals 14 residues. With 4 bases clipped from V and 3 bases from J, the junction kept 5 bases outside the gene matches.

The gene calls are TRBV2 and TRBJ2-1; 11 nucleotides agree with TRBD2. This CDR3 has 17 residues. V gave up 6 bases and J gave up 0 bases; unmatched junction bases: 7. The germline CDR1 and CDR2 sequences are SNHLY and FYNNEI. The CDR3 protein is CASSDGLAGISYNEQFF. The CDR3 DNA is TGTGCCAGCAGCGATGGACTAGCGGGTATCTCCTACAATGAGCAGTTCTTC.

The genes are TRBV5-4 and TRBJ2-1; 7 positions match TRBD1. V lost 4 bases to trimming and J lost 12 bases; unmatched junction nucleotides: 7. This CDR3 comprises 12 residues. The germline V gene has CDR1 SGHNT and CDR2 YYREEE (reference sequence). CDR3 sequence: CASSRDRFPQFF. The DNA for the CDR3 is TGTGCCAGCAGCCGGGACAGATTCCCGCAGTTCTTC.

V usage is TRBV4-1 and J usage is TRBJ2-2; TRBD2 agrees at 12 bases. Looked up from germline, CDR1 is MGHRA and CDR2 is YSYEKL. The CDR3 is 16 amino acids. V gave up 6 bases and J gave up 6 bases; unmatched junction bases: 8. The CDR3 sequence: CASRPSGRAKAGELFF. CDR3 nucleotides: TGCGCCAGCAGACCTAGCGGGAGGGCCAAGGCCGGGGAGCTGTTTTTT.